This T cell receptor (beta chain) was documented in a study of cytotoxic CD8 clonotypes in ibrutinib-treated CLL (dated by TCRdb to the early 2020s). Some background on the complete study: The cohort had about a dozen relapsed/refractory and around 16 treatment-naive patients; 17 were IGHV unmutated. Longitudinal samples were obtainable from about 30% of the roughly 90 participants in the trial. Responses were partial in 24 patients and complete in 2; after median around 68 months follow-up, roughly 14 stayed in remission and 12 progressed. The response samples were drawn at a median of approximately 12 months into treatment, with a range of roughly 6 to 40 months. On average, each sample yielded around 230,000 productive templates and 85,000 to 95,000 productive rearrangements. Cryopreserved peripheral blood mononuclear cells were collected at three points: before therapy, at response, and at either sustained remission or disease progression. Every remission and progressive disease sample was obtained while ibrutinib was still being received by the patients.

CDR1 and CDR2 are drawn from the germline V gene (reference sequence): GTSNPN, SVGIG. The germline ends are 9 bases apart after V is trimmed by 4 bases and J by 2 bases. From cysteine to phenylalanine, the CDR3 is 13 amino acids long. Just CDR3 DNA is preserved here, 39 bases in frame from base 1. On a MiSeq, deep resolution sequencing aimed for a depth between 1 in 1 million and 1 in 200,000 T cells, with each clonotype covered approximately 9.2x on average. The immunoSEQ hsTCRB Kit was used to generate the TCR beta libraries. Per the authors' processing: Data were analyzed with ImmunoSEQ Data Assistant and ImmunoSEQ Analyzer, with V, D and J genes assigned per IMGT definitions. Clonality, which ranges from 0 to 1, was calculated by subtracting the normalized Shannon entropy of productive rearrangement frequencies from one. Public clonotype analysis was restricted to overrepresented clonotypes comprising at least 0.05% of each patient's repertoire. More than ten age-matched healthy donor repertoires from immuneACCESS were used as controls for clonality. TCRdb mirrors the immuneACCESS table, restricted to in-frame sequences. Some clones are absent from its copies; in checked studies, under half trace to an unresolved V gene, and the reason for the others is unknown. V and J calls and clone size are those listed in that table; D and trimming were worked out from the DNA. The sample contains roughly 250,000 clones, about three quarters of them found a single time. 15% of the sample goes to the ten largest clones.

The time point label on this specimen signifies: roughly 2 years on ibrutinib. For TCR beta library preparation, approximately 1.9 micrograms of genomic DNA was extracted from cryopreserved PBMCs. Longitudinal blood samples from CLL patients receiving ibrutinib monotherapy were subjected to high-throughput TCR beta sequencing. The patients took part in an open-label, single-center phase 2 trial of ibrutinib monotherapy. This clone has just a few counts. Its binding antigen is unknown. The input lacks base qualities; no much larger clone sits a single base away. On the study overall, not on this receptor specifically: At ibrutinib response clonality went up, during sustained remission it held steady, and at progression it dropped back toward baseline. Lymph node repertoires were not examined, and the timing of sampling was not matched between patients in sustained remission and those whose disease progressed. Public clonotypes were rare and either shrank or stayed stable during treatment, and the rise in clonality at ibrutinib response reflected expansion of private clonotypes. At baseline, clonality was higher than in age-matched healthy donors and showed a strong correlation with circulating CD8+ T-cell counts.

This receptor was identified in a human donor with chronic lymphocytic leukemia. Recombination connected TRBV30 to TRBJ1-3; the D gene cannot be named for sure. The specimen was PBMCs, collected after 24 months of ibrutinib treatment. DNA sequence: TGTGCCTGGAATTCACGACCTGGAAACACCATATATTTT. Its translation is CAWNSRPGNTIYF.